The following is a TCR beta chain sequence with its context. Its target is not known. The data are from a study of T cell responses to AZD1222 COVID-19 vaccine. Study conclusions and caveats: Baseline seropositivity characterized only a handful of AZD1222 recipients. With two AZD1222 doses given, Spike-specific TCR breadth and depth both rose.

Germline V gene sequence: CDR1 SGHRS, CDR2 YFSETQ. V lost 1 base and J lost 2, with 14 bases in between. CDR3 size: 16 residues. The method was immunoSEQ multiplex PCR; TCRdb's version includes in-frame clones alone and lacks a portion of them. Of around 140,000 clones in the sample, approximately 91% were seen once. The sequenced sample was peripheral blood, obtained 28 days after the second AZD1222 dose. The chain combines TRBV5-1 with TRBJ2-3; possible D gene TRBD1, 5 bases. The receptor's source is an adult who received the AZD1222 COVID-19 vaccine. The CDR3 protein is CASSLSDNPSTDTQYF. The CDR3, as DNA: TGCGCCAGCAGCTTGTCGGACAACCCTTCCACAGATACGCAGTATTTT.